The 32 T cell receptor beta chains listed next were all sequenced from one sample in a study of blood T cell repertoires in COVID-19. The table came from immunoSEQ multiplex PCR; TCRdb's copy has only in-frame clones and leaves some out. The sample lists 150,000 or so clones; roughly 87% were seen once. Sequences were obtained from PBMCs or T cells enriched from blood (not recorded which). All receptors derive from a woman aged 40 to 50 who had been exposed to COVID-19.

This clone has at least ten counts. The chain employs TRBV5-1 and TRBJ1-6; D may be TRBD1 (6 bases). The germline V gene has CDR1 SGHRS and CDR2 YFSETQ. V was clipped by 0 bases and J by 6 bases, with 10 bases between them. There are 15 residues in the CDR3. The CDR3 DNA follows: TGCGCCAGCAGCTTGGTTGTAGGGGGTAATTCACCCCTCCACTTT. Its protein product is CASSLVVGGNSPLHF.

The chain employs TRBV21-1 and TRBJ2-7; the table calls TRBD1, which could not be checked here. TRBV21-1 is a pseudogene. CDR3 length: 12 amino acids. Here the CDR3 DNA reads TGTGCCAGCAGCGCATCAGGGGACGAGCAGTACTTC. It yields the protein CASSASGDEQYF.

The chain carries TRBV4-1 and TRBJ1-2; TRBD1 might be the D (5 bases). The germline gives CDR1 MGHRA, CDR2 YSYEKL. CDR3 length equals 16 residues. Trimming pared 1 base from V and 4 bases from J, leaving 16 bases between. The CDR3 reads CASSQVGGLPLYGYTF. The CDR3, as DNA: TGCGCCAGCAGCCAAGTTGGGGGACTTCCCCTCTATGGCTACACCTTC.

The chain links TRBV10-1 to TRBJ1-4; D unresolved. This CDR3 spans 14 amino acids. Trimming stripped 0 bases from V and 10 bases from J, with 12 bases between. Germline V gene data show CDR1 as WNHNN and CDR2 as SYGVQD (reference sequence). The CDR3 DNA reads TGCGCCAGCAGTGAGTCGAGACCACGAGGAAAACTGTTTTTT. This translates into CASSESRPRGKLFF.

The chain uses TRBV7-9 and TRBJ1-4; possibly TRBD1 for D (6 bases). The germline CDR1 and CDR2 sequences are SEHNR and FQNEAQ (reference sequence). Trimming removed 2 bases at V and 3 bases at J, with 13 bases between. The CDR3 contains 16 residues. DNA for the CDR3: TGTGCCAGCAGCTTAAAGGCAGGGGAGTCTAATGAAAAACTGTTTTTT. Its translation is CASSLKAGESNEKLFF.

The chain joins TRBV7-9 to TRBJ2-5; 10 bases align to TRBD2. Germline CDR1 is SEHNR and CDR2 is FQNEAQ (reference sequence). With V trimmed by 1 base and J by 1 base, 6 bases remained unmatched. The CDR3 contains 17 residues. The CDR3 spells CASSLGDLAGAQETQYF. Written as DNA, the CDR3 is TGTGCCAGCAGCTTAGGGGACCTAGCGGGGGCCCAAGAGACCCAGTACTTC.

This chain connects TRBV4-2 to TRBJ1-3; TRBD1 matches at 7 bases. This CDR3 comprises 14 residues. V lost 4 bases to trimming and J lost 0 bases; unmatched junction nucleotides: 0. Per the germline V gene, CDR1 is LGHNA and CDR2 is YNFKEQ. The CDR3 region has the DNA TGTGCCAGCAGCCGGGACAGCTCTGGAAACACCATATATTTT. Translated, it gives CASSRDSSGNTIYF.

This chain uses TRBV9 with TRBJ1-1, with 9 bases lining up with TRBD1. Trimming took 4 bases from V and 4 from J; bases not matched to a gene: 11. Germline V lookup: CDR1 SGDLS, CDR2 YYNGEE. The CDR3 spans 16 residues. CDR3 in amino acids: CASSLGQGRQGTEAFF. The CDR3 region has the DNA TGTGCCAGCAGCCTAGGACAGGGGCGACAGGGCACTGAAGCTTTCTTT.

The V call is TRBV10-3, the J call TRBJ2-1; D ambiguous. Germline V lookup: CDR1 ENHRY, CDR2 SYGVKD. This CDR3 region has 11 residues. Trimming cost V 5 bases and J 5 bases, with 4 bases left between them. CDR3 loop: CAISQNNEQFF. CDR3 DNA sequence: TGTGCCATCAGTCAGAACAATGAGCAGTTCTTC.

This clone has ten or more counts. The chain links TRBV28 to TRBJ2-3; 7 nucleotides agree with TRBD2. The CDR3 runs 18 residues. Germline values: CDR1 MDHEN, CDR2 SYDVKM. The junction had 10 bases not matched to a gene; V was cut back by 0 bases and J by 1 base. CDR3 in DNA: TGTGCCAGCAGTTTATGGGGGCCCAGCGGGATACGCACAGATACGCAGTATTTT. Its translation is CASSLWGPSGIRTDTQYF.

The rearrangement joins TRBV29-1 to TRBJ2-3; D remains ambiguous. The germline gives CDR1 SQVTM, CDR2 ANQGSEA. The ends were cut back, 4 bases at V and 5 bases at J, with 13 bases in the middle. The CDR3 runs 13 residues. CDR3 loop: CSVGNTRGDTQYF. The CDR3 DNA reads TGCAGCGTTGGTAACACCCGCGGAGATACGCAGTATTTT.

The chain carries TRBV7-2 and TRBJ1-5, with D unresolved. CDR1 SGHTA and CDR2 FQGNSA come from the germline V gene. Trimming left V 1 base short and J 7 bases short, with 14 bases between. CDR3 length: 15 amino acids. This chain's CDR3 is CASSLVTGREQPQHF. The CDR3 nucleotides read TGTGCCAGCAGCTTAGTCACCGGACGGGAGCAGCCCCAGCATTTT.

The genes are TRBV25-1 and TRBJ2-1, with 7 nucleotides matching TRBD2. Germline CDR1 reads MGHDK; CDR2 reads SYGVNS. The CDR3 is 18 residues long. The junction had 10 bases not matched to a gene; V was cut back by 2 bases and J by 0 bases. CDR3 loop: CASSEGVGGSASYNEQFF. The CDR3 nucleotides are TGTGCCAGCAGTGAAGGGGTAGGCGGGAGCGCCTCCTACAATGAGCAGTTCTTC.

The chain's CDR3 is CATSSVSGNTIYF. The CDR3 bases are TGTGCCACCAGCAGCGTCTCTGGAAACACCATATATTTT. The rearrangement links TRBV15 to TRBJ1-3, with unresolved D. The germline V and J ends were trimmed by 3 bases and 0 bases, with 3 bases remaining between them. This CDR3 has 13 amino acids. CDR1 is LNHNV, CDR2 YYDKDF, per germline (reference sequence).

V and J are TRBV27 and TRBJ1-5; 7 bases fit TRBD1. The CDR3 is 15 amino acids. Trimming took 5 bases from V and 7 from J; bases not matched to a gene: 11. Germline V gene data show CDR1 as MNHEY and CDR2 as SMNVEV (reference sequence). The CDR3 region has the DNA TGTGCCAGCAGTCAATCACAGGGGAGTGGGCAGCCCCAGCATTTT. This codes for CASSQSQGSGQPQHF.

The chain carries TRBV29-1 and TRBJ2-2; D ambiguous. Trimming took 7 bases from V and 3 from J, leaving 9 bases between them. Germline V lookup: CDR1 SQVTM, CDR2 ANQGSEA. The CDR3 consists of 12 residues. This CDR3 reads CSALLYTGELFF. The CDR3 DNA reads as TGCAGCGCACTTCTTTACACCGGGGAGCTGTTTTTT.

This chain connects TRBV14 to TRBJ1-3, with 7 bases matching TRBD1. Germline-derived CDR1 and CDR2 are SGHDN and FVKESK. The CDR3 is 14 residues long. Losses at the gene ends were 4 bases for V and 4 bases for J; bases not matched to a gene: 4. CDR3 DNA: TGTGCCAGCAGCCTGACAGGGTACGGAAACACCATATATTTT. This gives the protein CASSLTGYGNTIYF.

The genes are TRBV10-1 and TRBJ2-5, with TRBD2 matching 10 bases. Germline loops: CDR1 WNHNN, CDR2 SYGVQD (reference sequence). The CDR3 has 13 residues. Trimming at V came to 6 bases and at J to 5 bases, leaving 3 bases not matched to a gene. CDR3 amino acids: CASSPGLAETQYF. The DNA of the CDR3 is TGCGCCAGCAGCCCGGGACTAGCGGAGACCCAGTACTTC.

The chain joins TRBV7-2 to TRBJ2-7; 9 bases align to TRBD1. V was pared by 6 bases and J by 1 base, with 7 bases of the junction left unmatched. The CDR3 has 15 residues. CDR1 is SGHTA, CDR2 FQGNSA, per germline. CDR3 bases: TGTGCCAGCAGAAAAGACAGGGGGGGGTCCTACGAGCAGTACTTC. The encoded protein is CASRKDRGGSYEQYF.

The chain joins TRBV7-9 to TRBJ2-2; 10 nucleotides agree with TRBD2. CDR1 and CDR2 (germline): SEHNR, FQNEAQ (reference sequence). Trimming took 6 bases from V and 6 from J; bases not matched to a gene: 7. This CDR3 is built from 15 residues. This CDR3 is CASSSTSGLAGELFF. CDR3 bases: TGTGCCAGCAGTTCGACTAGCGGGCTTGCCGGGGAGCTGTTTTTT.

About this clone: This sample also contains other DNA sequences that code for the same CDR3. The rearrangement joins TRBV27 to TRBJ2-3; the D is unclear. The CDR3 is 11 residues long. V shed 5 bases and J shed 2 bases, with 2 bases lying between them. Germline CDR1 MNHEY, CDR2 SMNVEV (reference sequence). CDR3 sequence: CASSHTDTQYF. For the CDR3, the DNA is TGTGCCAGCAGTCACACAGATACGCAGTATTTT.

V and J are TRBV5-1 and TRBJ1-3, with D uncertain. The CDR3 spans 14 residues. Germline V CDR1 and CDR2: SGHRS, YFSETQ. The V end was cut by 0 bases, the J end by 4 bases, with 8 bases between. CDR3 nucleotides: TGCGCCAGCAGCTTGGGGTCACAAGGAAACACCATATATTTT. Amino acids: CASSLGSQGNTIYF. The full variable domain, with the rest looked up from reference TRBV5-1 and TRBJ1-3, is KAGVTQTPRYLIKTRGQQVTLSCSPISGHRSVSWYQQTPGQGLQFLFEYFSETQRNKGNFPGRFSGRQFSNSRSEMNVSTLELGDSALYLCASSLGSQGNTIYFGEGSWLTVV.

The rearrangement joins TRBV7-2 to TRBJ1-5, with TRBD1 as a possible D gene (6 bases). V lost 5 bases and J lost 9, with 20 bases in between. The CDR3 has 15 residues. From germline, CDR1 is SGHTA and CDR2 FQGNSA. CDR3 residues: CASSRGRDRRRPQHF. CDR3 bases: TGTGCCAGCAGCCGCGGTAGAGACAGGCGCAGGCCCCAGCATTTT.

This clone was seen more than once but under ten times. This sequence joins TRBV7-8 and TRBJ2-7; the match to TRBD2 covers 9 bases. Germline V gene data show CDR1 as SGHVS and CDR2 as FQNEAQ. The ends lost 1 base at V and 0 bases at J; junction bases unmatched: 1. This CDR3 is built from 15 residues. CDR3 nucleotide sequence: TGTGCCAGCAGCTTAGGGACTAGCGACTCCTACGAGCAGTACTTC. As protein: CASSLGTSDSYEQYF. Full variable domain (remainder filled in from reference TRBV7-8 and TRBJ2-7): GAGVSQSPRYKVAKRGQDVALRCDPISGHVSLFWYQQALGQGPEFLTYFQNEAQLDKSGLPSDRFFAERPEGSVSTLKIQRTQQEDSAVYLCASSLGTSDSYEQYFGPGTRLTVT.

This chain joins TRBV19 and TRBJ1-4; D may be TRBD1 (6 bases). V lost 8 bases to trimming and J lost 8 bases, with 12 bases between them. CDR1 and CDR2 from the germline V gene are LNHDA and SQIVND (reference sequence). The CDR3 has 12 residues. This CDR3 is CASEGVLEKLFF. The CDR3 coding sequence is TGTGCCAGTGAGGGGGTTTTGGAAAAACTGTTTTTT.

This sequence joins TRBV9 and TRBJ2-7, with 7 bases matching TRBD1. Germline lookup yields CDR1 SGDLS and CDR2 YYNGEE. The CDR3 sequence is 16 residues long. V lost 3 bases to trimming and J lost 1 base; unmatched junction nucleotides: 10. CDR3 protein: CASSAPTTGSSYEQYF. CDR3 coding DNA: TGTGCCAGCAGCGCTCCTACGACAGGGAGTTCCTACGAGCAGTACTTC.

This clone was counted once. This chain's CDR3 is CASAKVQVQFF. In nucleotides, the CDR3 is TGTGCCAGCGCCAAGGTTCAGGTGCAGTTCTTC. This chain links TRBV7-9 with TRBJ2-1, with unresolved D. The germline V and J ends were trimmed by 8 bases and 12 bases, with 14 bases remaining between them. Per germline, CDR1 SEHNR and CDR2 FQNEAQ (reference sequence). The CDR3 has 11 residues.

V usage is TRBV29-1 and J usage is TRBJ1-4; a weak D match, TRBD1 (5 bases). Looked up from germline, CDR1 is SQVTM and CDR2 is ANQGSEA. The CDR3 is 13 amino acids. The ends were cut back, 3 bases at V and 7 bases at J, with 12 bases in the middle. The CDR3 DNA follows: TGCAGCGTTGAGGGGGGGTCGGGTGAAAAACTGTTTTTT. Translated, it gives CSVEGGSGEKLFF.

This chain links TRBV18 with TRBJ2-5, with D possibly matching TRBD2 (6 bases). Germline loops: CDR1 KGHSH, CDR2 LQKENI. Deletions cut 0 bases from V and 3 bases from J, with 17 bases between. This CDR3 has 17 amino acids. CDR3 DNA: TGTGCCAGCTCACCACCGCCCAAGGGGAGGTGGGAAGAGACCCAGTACTTC. Amino acid sequence: CASSPPPKGRWEETQYF.

The chain employs TRBV9 and TRBJ2-7; 9 bases are shared with TRBD2. Germline CDR1 and CDR2: SGDLS and YYNGEE. CDR3 length: 16 residues. Germline trimming cut 2 bases from V and 4 bases from J; bases unmatched to any gene: 10. The CDR3 here is CASSVNSGSTYYEQYF. CDR3 sequence (DNA): TGTGCCAGCAGCGTCAATAGCGGGAGTACGTATTACGAGCAGTACTTC.

In this sample, this clone turned up once. This chain links TRBV11-3 with TRBJ1-5; D uncertain. The CDR3 length is 17 residues. The V and J ends lost 3 bases and 5 bases respectively, with 20 bases between them. The germline V gene has CDR1 SGHNT and CDR2 YENEEA. The DNA of the CDR3 is TGTGCCAGCAGCTTCGCCCCGACTAGAAAGGCCTATCAGCCCCAGCATTTT. Translated: CASSFAPTRKAYQPQHF.

The chain recombines TRBV27 with TRBJ2-7; 11 bases are shared with TRBD1. Trimming removed 6 bases from V and 4 bases from J; junction bases left unmatched: 2. This CDR3 region has 13 residues. Germline V CDR1 and CDR2: MNHEY, SMNVEV (reference sequence). The CDR3 nucleotides read TGTGCCAGCAGGGACAGGGGGCAATACGAGCAGTACTTC. It translates to CASRDRGQYEQYF.